This TCR beta chain was captured by sequencing in a study of response to subunit inactivated influenza vaccine. TCRdb reprocessed the RT-PCR reads with MiXCR, giving one entry per CDR3 protein. This table has around 580,000 distinct CDR3 sequences, around 15% appearing once. V was clipped by 4 bases and J by 0 bases, with 15 bases between them. This CDR3 contains 16 residues. Germline lookup yields CDR1 SEHNR and CDR2 FQNEAQ (reference sequence). The V call is TRBV7-9, the J call TRBJ1-1, with D maybe TRBD1 (6 bases). The source material was PBMCs from blood, sampled roughly 12 days after vaccination. This clonotype originated in a man aged 45-65 years who received an inactivated influenza vaccine. The CDR3 DNA is TGTGCCAGCAGCTCCACATTAGGGGACATGAACACTGAAGCTTTCTTT. Translating it yields CASSSTLGDMNTEAFF.